The 8 T cell receptor beta chains below all came from one sample that was sequenced in a study of cytotoxic CD8 clonotypes in ibrutinib-treated CLL. The data were produced by immunoSEQ multiplex PCR, yet TCRdb's version contains in-frame clones alone and is incomplete. The table lists 42,000 or so clones, approximately 67% of them singletons. The material was PBMCs, obtained at disease progression, from a patient treated with ibrutinib. These receptors originate from a human donor with chronic lymphocytic leukemia.

V is TRBV10-3 and J is TRBJ2-2; D remains ambiguous. CDR3 length: 15 residues. Trimming stripped 4 bases from V and 2 bases from J, with 11 bases between. Germline CDR1 is ENHRY and CDR2 is SYGVKD. CDR3 DNA sequence: TGTGCCATCAGTGGTGGGCAGACTAACACCGGGGAGCTGTTTTTT. Translated: CAISGGQTNTGELFF.

V and J are TRBV10-2 and TRBJ1-3, with D uncertain. The V and J ends lost 1 base and 4 bases respectively, with 17 bases between them. This CDR3 contains 17 residues. The germline CDR1 and CDR2 sequences are WSHSY and SAAADI. In nucleotides, the CDR3 is TGCGCCAGCAGTGAGTTGTACCGGGCAGCAGGCGGAAACACCATATATTTT. Its protein product is CASSELYRAAGGNTIYF.

The chain couples TRBV9 to TRBJ1-1, with TRBD1 identical over 8 bases. V trimming: 4 bases; J trimming: 8 bases; junction bases outside the gene matches: 7. The CDR3 is 13 residues long. The germline V gene encodes CDR1 SGDLS and CDR2 YYNGEE. In nucleotides, the CDR3 is TGTGCCAGCAGCAAAAAGACAGGGGAGGAAGCTTTCTTT. Residues: CASSKKTGEEAFF.

This clone turned up a few times. The gene calls are TRBV7-9 and TRBJ1-2; tentative D call: TRBD1 (6 bases). The CDR3 length is 15 residues. Germline CDR1 and CDR2: SEHNR and FQNEAQ (reference sequence). Trimming shortened V by 0 bases and J by 7 bases, and 15 bases separated the two germline ends. The DNA for the CDR3 is TGTGCCAGCAGCTTAGCAGGACAGCTTGTTGGTGGCTACACCTTC. Encoded protein: CASSLAGQLVGGYTF.

This clone appeared a single time. The chain joins TRBV11-3 to TRBJ1-2; 10 nucleotides agree with TRBD1. Germline CDR1 is SGHNT and CDR2 is YENEEA. The J segment lost 2 bases and the V segment lost 1 base, leaving 4 bases of the junction unmatched. This CDR3 has 16 residues. The DNA for the CDR3 is TGTGCCAGCAGCTTAGGACAGGGGGCGCGCAACTATGGCTACACCTTC. Its translation: CASSLGQGARNYGYTF.

The chain is built from TRBV6-1 and TRBJ2-3, with 11 bases that match TRBD1. Trimming took 6 bases from V and 4 from J; bases not matched to a gene: 3. This CDR3 contains 14 residues. CDR1 is MNHNS and CDR2 is SASEGT in the germline V gene. CDR3 residues: CASRDRGRADTQYF. The CDR3 DNA reads as TGTGCCAGCAGGGACAGGGGGCGTGCAGATACGCAGTATTTT.

J is TRBJ2-1 and V is TRBV11-3, with D perhaps TRBD2 (5 bases). CDR3 size: 14 residues. From germline, CDR1 is SGHNT and CDR2 YENEEA. Trimming stripped 5 bases from V and 6 bases from J, with 14 bases between. The chain's CDR3 is CASSVVHAGNEQFF. The CDR3, as DNA: TGTGCCAGCAGCGTAGTGCATGCGGGCAATGAGCAGTTCTTC.

This chain uses TRBV7-9 with TRBJ2-1, with D perhaps TRBD2 (6 bases). V was cut by 2 bases and J by 10 bases, with 15 bases left in between. Per germline, CDR1 SEHNR and CDR2 FQNEAQ (reference sequence). This CDR3 comprises 14 residues. CDR3 in DNA: TGTGCCAGCAGCTTAATACTAGCACAGGCAGAGCAGTTCTTC. As protein: CASSLILAQAEQFF.